The next 25 T cell receptor beta chains were all read from a single sample in a study of graft-versus-host responses after intestinal transplantation. Their target antigens are unknown. Assay used: immunoSEQ multiplex PCR; TCRdb lists only in-frame clones, some missing. This table has 85,000 to 100,000 clones, less than 95% appearing once. The sample was unstimulated CD4+ T cells sorted from spleen or lymph node cells, taken before transplant. Every receptor here comes from a human donor who was the organ donor for an intestinal transplant.

The genes are TRBV2 and TRBJ2-7; tentative D call: TRBD2 (5 bases). V lost 6 bases and J lost 3, with 6 bases in between. Germline V CDR1 and CDR2: SNHLY, FYNNEI. CDR3 length: 11 amino acids. The DNA for the CDR3 is TGTGCCAGCAGGAGGGTCTACGAGCAGTACTTC. It is translated as CASRRVYEQYF.

The V and J genes are TRBV4-2 and TRBJ2-7; D might be TRBD1 (6 bases). Trimming pared 0 bases from V and 1 base from J, leaving 13 bases between. CDR1 and CDR2 (germline): LGHNA, YNFKEQ. This CDR3 has 16 residues. In DNA, the CDR3 is TGTGCCAGCAGCCAAGATCGCGCAGGGGAGTCCTACGAGCAGTACTTC. This translates into CASSQDRAGESYEQYF.

The chain has TRBV30 and TRBJ1-3; maybe TRBD1 (5 bases). Germline assignment: CDR1 GTSNPN and CDR2 SVGIG (reference sequence). V shed 3 bases and J shed 2 bases, with 14 bases lying between them. The CDR3 is 15 residues long. Written as DNA, the CDR3 is TGTGCCTGGAGCCCCGGATGGGGGGCTGGAAACACCATATATTTT. This translates into CAWSPGWGAGNTIYF.

The chain couples TRBV5-1 to TRBJ2-1; TRBD2 is a possible D gene (6 bases). This CDR3 is built from 15 residues. The germline CDR1 and CDR2 sequences are SGHRS and YFSETQ. Between the trimmed V and J ends, which lost 2 bases and 3 bases, there was a span of 12 bases. CDR3 protein: CASSFEGTYYNEQFF. CDR3 sequence (DNA): TGCGCCAGCAGCTTCGAAGGGACTTACTACAATGAGCAGTTCTTC.

The rearrangement links TRBV27 to TRBJ2-7, with 10 bases lining up with TRBD2. V lost 2 bases and J lost 5; bases outside the gene matches: 6. Germline values: CDR1 MNHEY, CDR2 SMNVEV (reference sequence). This CDR3 comprises 15 residues. CDR3 sequence reads: CASSLLSGRAHEQYF. CDR3 sequence (DNA): TGTGCCAGCAGTTTACTAAGCGGGAGGGCCCACGAGCAGTACTTC.

The chain links TRBV28 to TRBJ2-7; D is possibly TRBD1 (5 bases). The CDR3 is 13 residues long. V was trimmed by 10 bases and J by 0 bases, leaving 13 bases between them. Germline-derived CDR1 and CDR2 are MDHEN and SYDVKM. The CDR3 spells CANSGASSYEQYF. CDR3 DNA: TGTGCCAATAGTGGGGCGAGCTCCTACGAGCAGTACTTC.

The V and J genes are TRBV7-3 and TRBJ2-7, with D possibly being TRBD2 (5 bases). Germline lookup yields CDR1 SGHTA and CDR2 FQGTGA. The CDR3 consists of 16 residues. Trimming took off 2 bases at V and 6 bases at J, with 20 bases between the two ends. Written as DNA, the CDR3 is TGTGCCAGCAGCTTATCCCCGGGGATAAGTGGTCGCGAGCAGTACTTC. Translating it yields CASSLSPGISGREQYF.

V is TRBV27 and J is TRBJ1-2; TRBD1 aligns across 9 bases. This CDR3 is built from 14 residues. V shed 2 bases and J 4 bases; nucleotides not matched to a gene: 2. Germline CDR1 and CDR2: MNHEY and SMNVEV (reference sequence). CDR3 residues: CASSLTGGAYGYTF. The CDR3 nucleotides read TGTGCCAGCAGTTTAACAGGGGGCGCCTATGGCTACACCTTC.

Remarks on this clone: This sample includes further DNA sequences coding for the same CDR3. The rearrangement uses TRBV18 and TRBJ2-1; 10 bases are a match to TRBD1. The germline CDR1 and CDR2 sequences are KGHSH and LQKENI. This CDR3 has 16 amino acids. The J segment lost 10 bases and the V segment lost 3 bases, leaving 12 bases of the junction unmatched. The CDR3 loop reads CASSPPGTGVFGEQFF. Here the CDR3 DNA reads TGTGCCAGCTCACCCCCCGGGACAGGGGTGTTCGGCGAGCAGTTCTTC.

The chain carries TRBV5-5 and TRBJ2-2, with 8 bases identical to TRBD2. The trim removed 9 bases at V and 2 bases at J, leaving 3 bases unmatched. Germline CDR1 reads SGHKS; CDR2 reads YYEKEE (reference sequence). CDR3 length: 13 residues. CDR3 region: CATGTRNTGELFF. CDR3 sequence (DNA): TGTGCCACCGGGACTAGAAACACCGGGGAGCTGTTTTTT. Looking up the rest from reference TRBV5-5 and TRBJ2-2 gives the full variable domain: DAGVTQSPTHLIKTRGQQVTLRCSPISGHKSVSWYQQVLGQGPQFIFQYYEKEERGRGNFPDRFSARQFPNYSSELNVNALLLGDSALYLCATGTRNTGELFFGEGSRLTVL.

The V and J genes are TRBV28 and TRBJ1-2, with D possibly matching TRBD1 (5 bases). Deletions cut 9 bases from V and 4 bases from J, with 12 bases between. Germline lookup yields CDR1 MDHEN and CDR2 SYDVKM. The length of the CDR3 is 12 residues. The CDR3 coding sequence is TGTGCCAGTACCGGACACCTCTATGGCTACACCTTC. Amino acids: CASTGHLYGYTF.

V and J are TRBV28 and TRBJ2-5; 12 positions match TRBD2. Germline loops: CDR1 MDHEN, CDR2 SYDVKM. V trimming: 5 bases; J trimming: 5 bases; junction bases outside the gene matches: 6. The length of the CDR3 is 15 residues. In nucleotides, the CDR3 is TGTGCCAGCAGTCTAGCGGGAGGGCGACTGGAGACCCAGTACTTC. This encodes CASSLAGGRLETQYF.

The V call is TRBV5-1, the J call TRBJ1-1; 9 bases fit TRBD1. The V gene end was trimmed by 4 bases and the J gene end by 4 bases; junction bases not matched to a gene: 14. Per the germline V gene, CDR1 is SGHRS and CDR2 is YFSETQ. This CDR3 contains 17 residues. As DNA, the CDR3 is TGCGCCAGCAGCCAGGGAAGGGACAGGGTGAGCGGCACTGAAGCTTTCTTT. Residues: CASSQGRDRVSGTEAFF.

The chain carries TRBV27 and TRBJ1-4, with TRBD1 matching over 7 bases. The CDR3 is made up of 16 amino acids. In germline, CDR1 is MNHEY, CDR2 SMNVEV (reference sequence). Germline trimming cut 3 bases from V and 6 bases from J; bases unmatched to any gene: 10. The CDR3: CASSLVWAGGYEKLFF. The DNA of the CDR3 is TGTGCCAGCAGTTTGGTTTGGGCAGGGGGATATGAAAAACTGTTTTTT.

CDR3 sequence (DNA): TGTGCCAGCAGCGATAGCGGGTCGGAGACCCAGTACTTC. This encodes CASSDSGSETQYF. The chain employs TRBV9 and TRBJ2-5, with 7 bases lining up with TRBD2. The V gene's germline CDR1 is SGDLS and CDR2 YYNGEE. V was clipped by 3 bases and J by 5 bases; unmatched bases: 4. There are 13 residues in the CDR3.

This chain connects TRBV10-3 to TRBJ2-7, with unresolved D. V was clipped by 7 bases and J by 4 bases, with 17 bases between them. This CDR3 region has 14 residues. The V gene's germline CDR1 is ENHRY and CDR2 SYGVKD. CDR3 sequence reads: CAITSARSNYEQYF. CDR3 coding DNA: TGTGCCATCACTTCAGCGAGATCGAATTACGAGCAGTACTTC.

The chain has TRBV6-6 and TRBJ1-1; D gene unclear. The CDR3 is 16 residues long. The germline V gene has CDR1 MNHNY and CDR2 SVGAGI (reference sequence). V was clipped by 7 bases and J by 5 bases, with 23 bases between them. CDR3 bases: TGTGCCAGCACCTCCGCCAGAATCGACACGGGGACTGAAGCTTTCTTT. Its protein product is CASTSARIDTGTEAFF.

The V gene is TRBV27, the J gene TRBJ2-1; the match to TRBD2 covers 11 bases. This CDR3 has 17 residues. J gave up 4 bases and V 3 bases, and 8 bases lay outside the gene matches. The germline V gene encodes CDR1 MNHEY and CDR2 SMNVEV (reference sequence). This CDR3 is CASSLQTSGRPYNEQFF. DNA for the CDR3: TGTGCCAGCAGTTTGCAAACTAGCGGGAGACCGTACAATGAGCAGTTCTTC.

Of note for this clone: This CDR3 is also generated by other DNA sequences in the sample. This chain connects TRBV5-6 to TRBJ1-1; D perhaps matches TRBD1 (5 bases). Germline lookup yields CDR1 SGHDT and CDR2 YYEEEE. CDR3 length equals 16 residues. V lost 1 base to trimming and J lost 6 bases, with 19 bases between them. The CDR3 region is CASSLYGPAGISEAFF. CDR3 coding DNA: TGTGCCAGCAGCTTGTACGGTCCCGCAGGGATTTCTGAAGCTTTCTTT.

The chain combines TRBV19 with TRBJ1-1, with D uncertain. Germline values: CDR1 LNHDA, CDR2 SQIVND (reference sequence). V was clipped by 3 bases and J by 1 base, with 12 bases between them. The CDR3 runs to 15 residues. CDR3 region: CASSIYRFANTEAFF. DNA for the CDR3: TGTGCCAGTAGTATCTACAGATTTGCGAACACTGAAGCTTTCTTT.

The V and J genes are TRBV19 and TRBJ1-5; D remains ambiguous. The germline gives CDR1 LNHDA, CDR2 SQIVND (reference sequence). The V and J ends lost 3 bases and 4 bases respectively, with 7 bases between them. This CDR3 has 13 residues. CDR3 nucleotides: TGTGCCAGTAGTATGTGGAGTAATCAGCCCCAGCATTTT. Translated: CASSMWSNQPQHF.

The genes are TRBV5-1 and TRBJ1-5, with 9 bases aligning to TRBD1. V lost 7 bases and J lost 3; bases outside the gene matches: 8. The V gene's germline CDR1 is SGHRS and CDR2 YFSETQ. The CDR3 runs to 15 residues. CDR3 sequence reads: CASAQGQGINQPQHF. CDR3 DNA sequence: TGCGCCAGCGCTCAGGGACAGGGAATCAATCAGCCCCAGCATTTT.

Only one count was recorded for this clone. The V call is TRBV28, the J call TRBJ1-5, with D unresolved. Germline lookup yields CDR1 MDHEN and CDR2 SYDVKM. V was clipped by 4 bases and J by 2 bases, with 12 bases between them. This CDR3 contains 15 residues. In nucleotides, the CDR3 is TGTGCCAGCAGTTATGAGGGTCGGGGCAATCAGCCCCAGCATTTT. Its translation is CASSYEGRGNQPQHF.

The rearrangement joins TRBV7-6 to TRBJ1-5, with 9 bases lining up with TRBD1. The germline V gene has CDR1 SGHVS and CDR2 FNYEAQ. The ends lost 1 base at V and 8 bases at J; junction bases unmatched: 9. The CDR3 contains 16 residues. The CDR3 here is CASSLGGQGRGEPQHF. The CDR3 DNA follows: TGTGCCAGCAGCTTAGGGGGACAGGGTAGAGGTGAGCCCCAGCATTTT.

The CDR3 DNA sequence: TGTGCCAGCAGCTTGGATGTGGGGCTCAATGGCTACACCTTC. This encodes CASSLDVGLNGYTF. The chain links TRBV5-5 to TRBJ1-2, with D possibly matching TRBD1 (5 bases). Per germline, CDR1 SGHKS and CDR2 YYEKEE (reference sequence). Trimming pared 0 bases from V and 6 bases from J, leaving 12 bases between. The CDR3 totals 14 residues. Using reference TRBV5-5 and TRBJ1-2 for the parts outside the CDR3, the full variable domain is DAGVTQSPTHLIKTRGQQVTLRCSPISGHKSVSWYQQVLGQGPQFIFQYYEKEERGRGNFPDRFSARQFPNYSSELNVNALLLGDSALYLCASSLDVGLNGYTFGSGTRLTVV.